This T cell receptor beta chain came from a study of shared clonotypes between healthy human individuals. General observations from the study: Represented genetic and exposure-history diversity was restricted by having few donors. Sampling was confined to blood; repertoires within tissues likely differ.

Comment on this clone: Its antigen is still unknown.

Original processing methods: ImmunoSEQ output lacked quality scores and full-length reads, limiting matched filtering. Sequencing used immunoSEQ multiplex PCR; TCRdb keeps in-frame clones, though not all of them. The DNA was the basis for D and trimming; V, J and clone size are from that table. Seen here are some 1,900,000 clones, just under 95% observed once, and the top ten hold 0.95% to 1.5%. Trimming took 6 bases from V and 4 from J, leaving 10 bases between them. Germline V gene sequence: CDR1 SEHNR, CDR2 FQNEAQ (reference sequence). This CDR3 comprises 13 residues. CD8 cells classed as naive were CD45RO-negative and positively selected for CCR7, excluding terminally differentiated effector memory CD45RA+ cells.

The rearrangement joins TRBV7-9 to TRBJ1-5; weak D call: TRBD1 (5 bases). This TCR came from a young man in good health. Sequenced material: naive CD8+ T cells sorted from blood. This CDR3 reads CASSEGENQPQHF. The CDR3 DNA is TGTGCCAGCAGTGAAGGGGAAAATCAGCCCCAGCATTTT.